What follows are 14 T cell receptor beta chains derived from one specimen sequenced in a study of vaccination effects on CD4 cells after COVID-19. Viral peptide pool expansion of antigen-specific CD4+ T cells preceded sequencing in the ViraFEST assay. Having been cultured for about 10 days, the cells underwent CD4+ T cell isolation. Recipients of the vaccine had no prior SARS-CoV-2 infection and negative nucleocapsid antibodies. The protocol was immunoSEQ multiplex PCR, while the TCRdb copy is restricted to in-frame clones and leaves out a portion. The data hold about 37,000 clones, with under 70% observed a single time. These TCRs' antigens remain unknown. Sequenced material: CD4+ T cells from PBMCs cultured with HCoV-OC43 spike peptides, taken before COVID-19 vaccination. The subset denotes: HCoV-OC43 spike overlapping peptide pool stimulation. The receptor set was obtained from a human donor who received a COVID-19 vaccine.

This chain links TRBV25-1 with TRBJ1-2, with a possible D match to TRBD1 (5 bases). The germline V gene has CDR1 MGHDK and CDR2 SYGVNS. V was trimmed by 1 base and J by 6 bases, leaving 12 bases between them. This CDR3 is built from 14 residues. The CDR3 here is CASSESGPGNGYTF. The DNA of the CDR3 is TGTGCCAGCAGTGAATCCGGACCAGGGAATGGCTACACCTTC.

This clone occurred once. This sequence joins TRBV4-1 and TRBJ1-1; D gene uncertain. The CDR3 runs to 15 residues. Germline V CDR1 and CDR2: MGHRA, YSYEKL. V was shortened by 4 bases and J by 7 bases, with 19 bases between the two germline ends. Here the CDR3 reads CASSREFRIGVEAFF. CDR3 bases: TGCGCCAGCAGCCGAGAGTTTAGGATCGGGGTTGAAGCTTTCTTT.

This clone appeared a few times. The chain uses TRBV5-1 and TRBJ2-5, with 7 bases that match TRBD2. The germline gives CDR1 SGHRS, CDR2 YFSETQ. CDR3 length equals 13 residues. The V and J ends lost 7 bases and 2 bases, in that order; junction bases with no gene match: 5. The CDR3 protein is CASAREGQETQYF. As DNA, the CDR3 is TGCGCCAGCGCGAGGGAGGGTCAAGAGACCCAGTACTTC. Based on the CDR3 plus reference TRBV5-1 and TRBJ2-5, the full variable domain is KAGVTQTPRYLIKTRGQQVTLSCSPISGHRSVSWYQQTPGQGLQFLFEYFSETQRNKGNFPGRFSGRQFSNSRSEMNVSTLELGDSALYLCASAREGQETQYFGPGTRLLVL.

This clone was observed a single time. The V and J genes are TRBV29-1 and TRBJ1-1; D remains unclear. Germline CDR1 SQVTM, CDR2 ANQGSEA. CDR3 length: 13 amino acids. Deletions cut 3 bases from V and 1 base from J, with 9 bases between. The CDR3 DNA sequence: TGCAGCGTTGAGGTGGGCAGGAACACTGAAGCTTTCTTT. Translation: CSVEVGRNTEAFF.

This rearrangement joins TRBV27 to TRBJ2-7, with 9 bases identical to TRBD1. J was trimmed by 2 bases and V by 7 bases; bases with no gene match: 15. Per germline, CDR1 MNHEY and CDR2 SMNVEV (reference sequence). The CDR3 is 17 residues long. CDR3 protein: CASTSRDRASIPYEQYF. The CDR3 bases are TGTGCCAGCACCTCCCGGGACAGGGCTTCTATCCCCTACGAGCAGTACTTC.

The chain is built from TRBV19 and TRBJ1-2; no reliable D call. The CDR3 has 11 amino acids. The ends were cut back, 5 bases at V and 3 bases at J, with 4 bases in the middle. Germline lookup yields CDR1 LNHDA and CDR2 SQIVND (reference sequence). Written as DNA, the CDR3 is TGTGCCAGTAGTGAAGACTATGGCTACACCTTC. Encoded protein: CASSEDYGYTF.

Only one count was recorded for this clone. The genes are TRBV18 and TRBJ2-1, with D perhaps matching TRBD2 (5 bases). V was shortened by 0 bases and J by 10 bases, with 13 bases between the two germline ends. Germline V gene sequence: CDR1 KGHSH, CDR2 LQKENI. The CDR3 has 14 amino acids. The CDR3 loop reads CASSPPYSGKEQFF. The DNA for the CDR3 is TGTGCCAGCTCACCACCGTATTCGGGGAAAGAGCAGTTCTTC. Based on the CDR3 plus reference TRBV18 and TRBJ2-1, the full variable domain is NAGVMQNPRHLVRRRGQEARLRCSPMKGHSHVYWYRQLPEEGLKFMVYLQKENIIDESGMPKERFSAEFPKEGPSILRIQQVVRGDSAAYFCASSPPYSGKEQFFGPGTRLTVL.

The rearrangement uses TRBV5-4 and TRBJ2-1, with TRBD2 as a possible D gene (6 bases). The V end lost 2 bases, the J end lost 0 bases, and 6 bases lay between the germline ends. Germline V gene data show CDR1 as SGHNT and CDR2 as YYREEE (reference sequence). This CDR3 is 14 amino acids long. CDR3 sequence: CASSLAGSYNEQFF. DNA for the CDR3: TGTGCCAGCAGCTTAGCGGGCTCCTACAATGAGCAGTTCTTC.

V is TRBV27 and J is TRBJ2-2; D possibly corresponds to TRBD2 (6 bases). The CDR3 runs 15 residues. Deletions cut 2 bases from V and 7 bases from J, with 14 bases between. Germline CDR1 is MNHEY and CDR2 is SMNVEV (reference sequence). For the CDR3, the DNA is TGTGCCAGCAGTTTAGGAGGGCTCTATGGCGGGGAGCTGTTTTTT. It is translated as CASSLGGLYGGELFF.

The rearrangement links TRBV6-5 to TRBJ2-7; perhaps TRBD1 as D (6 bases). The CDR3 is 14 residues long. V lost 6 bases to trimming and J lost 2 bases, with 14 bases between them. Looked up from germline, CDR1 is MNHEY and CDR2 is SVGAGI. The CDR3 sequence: CASSKKQGTYEQYF. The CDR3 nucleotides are TGTGCCAGCAGCAAAAAACAGGGAACCTACGAGCAGTACTTC.

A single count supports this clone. The CDR3 DNA follows: TGTGCCAGCAGCCCTCCGACCGAACTTCAAGAGACCCAGTACTTC. This encodes CASSPPTELQETQYF. The chain is built from TRBV7-8 and TRBJ2-5; D gene ambiguous. This CDR3 has 15 amino acids. V lost 5 bases and J 2 bases, leaving 15 bases between the germline ends. CDR1 SGHVS and CDR2 FQNEAQ come from the germline V gene. The whole variable domain, filled in from reference TRBV7-8 and TRBJ2-5, reads GAGVSQSPRYKVAKRGQDVALRCDPISGHVSLFWYQQALGQGPEFLTYFQNEAQLDKSGLPSDRFFAERPEGSVSTLKIQRTQQEDSAVYLCASSPPTELQETQYFGPGTRLLVL.

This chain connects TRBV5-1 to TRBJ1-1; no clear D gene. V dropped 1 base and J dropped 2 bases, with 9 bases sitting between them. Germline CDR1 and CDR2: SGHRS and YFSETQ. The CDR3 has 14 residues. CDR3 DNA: TGCGCCAGCAGCTTGCAGTGGGGAAACACTGAAGCTTTCTTT. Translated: CASSLQWGNTEAFF.

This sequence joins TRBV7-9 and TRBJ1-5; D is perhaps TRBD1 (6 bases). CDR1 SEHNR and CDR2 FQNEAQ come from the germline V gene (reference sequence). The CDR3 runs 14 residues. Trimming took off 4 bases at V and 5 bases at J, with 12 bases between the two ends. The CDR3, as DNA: TGTGCCAGCAGCTACCGGGACACTTATCAGCCCCAGCATTTT. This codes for CASSYRDTYQPQHF.

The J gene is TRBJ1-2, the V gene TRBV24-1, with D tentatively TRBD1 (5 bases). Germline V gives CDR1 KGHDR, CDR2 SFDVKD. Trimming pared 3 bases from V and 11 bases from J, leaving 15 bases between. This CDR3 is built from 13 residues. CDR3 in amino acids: CATSDRTSQGYTF. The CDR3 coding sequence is TGTGCCACCAGTGATAGAACCTCCCAGGGATACACCTTC.